The rows below give T cell receptor beta chains drawn from one sample of a study of blood T cell repertoires in COVID-19. The data were produced by immunoSEQ multiplex PCR, yet TCRdb's version contains in-frame clones alone and is incomplete. The data hold a few hundred thousand clones, with more than 80% observed a single time. Material: peripheral blood. These receptors were taken from a woman between 45 and 60 years old with COVID-19, enrolled during active disease. CDR3s include the opening cysteine and the closing phenylalanine or tryptophan. A D gene is named only where the DNA matches it firmly. The size field is filled for only some rows; it gives once, few, many or a size class.

CDR3 protein: CASSFSRTSGSPGELFF; CDR3 DNA: TGCGCCAGCAGCTTCTCCCGGACTAGCGGGAGCCCCGGGGAGCTGTTTTTT; clone size: .; V gene: TRBV5-1; J gene: TRBJ2-2; D gene: TRBD2
CDR3 protein: CASSVDTYSGNTIYF; CDR3 DNA: TGTGCCAGCAGCGTAGACACGTACTCTGGAAACACCATATATTTT; clone size: .; V gene: TRBV9; J gene: TRBJ1-3; D gene: .
CDR3 protein: CASSPTGVTGNTIYF; CDR3 DNA: TGTGCCAGCAGTCCGACAGGGGTAACTGGAAACACCATATATTTT; clone size: .; V gene: TRBV25-1; J gene: TRBJ1-3; D gene: TRBD1
CDR3 protein: CASSSGLTGAYEQYF; CDR3 DNA: TGTGCCAGCAGCTCGGGACTCACGGGGGCCTACGAGCAGTACTTC; clone size: .; V gene: TRBV7-9; J gene: TRBJ2-7; D gene: .
CDR3 protein: CASSTRTGTGAPEAFF; CDR3 DNA: TGTGCCAGCAGTACTAGGACCGGGACAGGGGCGCCTGAAGCTTTCTTT; clone size: few; V gene: TRBV11-3; J gene: TRBJ1-1; D gene: TRBD1
CDR3 protein: CASSTRQGGLYEQYF; CDR3 DNA: TGTGCCAGCTCAACTCGACAGGGGGGACTCTACGAGCAGTACTTC; clone size: few; V gene: TRBV18; J gene: TRBJ2-7; D gene: TRBD1
CDR3 protein: CASSTGTSGRRNQETQYF; CDR3 DNA: TGTGCCAGCAGTACCGGGACTAGCGGGAGGAGAAACCAAGAGACCCAGTACTTC; clone size: .; V gene: TRBV6-2/TRBV6-3; J gene: TRBJ2-5; D gene: TRBD2
CDR3 protein: CASSQTGNYGYTF; CDR3 DNA: TGCGCCAGCAGCCAGACAGGGAACTATGGCTACACCTTC; clone size: .; V gene: TRBV4-1; J gene: TRBJ1-2; D gene: TRBD1
CDR3 protein: CASSPPHATGGQPQHF; CDR3 DNA: TGTGCCAGCTCACCACCGCATGCAACAGGGGGTCAGCCCCAGCATTTT; clone size: .; V gene: TRBV18; J gene: TRBJ1-5; D gene: TRBD1
CDR3 protein: CASSLDRVAGYTF; CDR3 DNA: TGTGCCAGCAGCTTGGACAGGGTTGCTGGCTACACCTTC; clone size: .; V gene: TRBV5-4; J gene: TRBJ1-2; D gene: .
CDR3 protein: CASSLEVSGTKAGELFF; CDR3 DNA: TGCGCCAGCAGCTTGGAGGTGAGCGGAACTAAGGCCGGGGAGCTGTTTTTT; clone size: .; V gene: TRBV5-1; J gene: TRBJ2-2; D gene: .
CDR3 protein: CASSSAGTGSYEQYF; CDR3 DNA: TGTGCCAGCAGTTCAGCTGGGACAGGGTCCTACGAGCAGTACTTC; clone size: once; V gene: TRBV27; J gene: TRBJ2-7; D gene: TRBD1
CDR3 protein: CASSDPTGTSGYNEQFF; CDR3 DNA: TGTGCCAGCAGTGACCCCACGGGGACTAGCGGCTACAATGAGCAGTTCTTC; clone size: .; V gene: TRBV6-4; J gene: TRBJ2-1; D gene: TRBD2
CDR3 protein: CASSLQDTYGYTF; CDR3 DNA: TGCGCCAGCAGCTTGCAGGATACTTATGGCTACACCTTC; clone size: .; V gene: TRBV5-1; J gene: TRBJ1-2; D gene: .
CDR3 protein: CSVRGQGGAYNEQFF; CDR3 DNA: TGCAGCGTTCGGGGACAGGGGGGCGCCTACAATGAGCAGTTCTTC; clone size: .; V gene: TRBV29-1; J gene: TRBJ2-1; D gene: TRBD1
CDR3 protein: CASSLAGPNSPLHF; CDR3 DNA: TGTGCCAGCAGCTTAGCAGGGCCTAATTCACCCCTCCACTTT; clone size: .; V gene: TRBV7-3; J gene: TRBJ1-6; D gene: .
CDR3 protein: CATSDFSGLTGYTF; CDR3 DNA: TGTGCCACCAGTGATTTCTCCGGACTGACGGGCTACACCTTC; clone size: .; V gene: TRBV24-1; J gene: TRBJ1-2; D gene: .
CDR3 protein: CASSSTGPSQPQHF; CDR3 DNA: TGTGCCAGCAGCTCTACAGGACCGAGTCAGCCCCAGCATTTT; clone size: once; V gene: TRBV7-2; J gene: TRBJ1-5; D gene: .
CDR3 protein: CASSLVIAASNEQFF; CDR3 DNA: TGTGCCAGCAGCTTAGTAATAGCCGCATCGAATGAGCAGTTCTTC; clone size: .; V gene: TRBV7-9; J gene: TRBJ2-1; D gene: .
CDR3 protein: CASTRDLGGYQIWEQYF; CDR3 DNA: TGTGCCAGCACCCGAGACCTGGGGGGATACCAAATCTGGGAGCAGTACTTC; clone size: .; V gene: TRBV21-1; J gene: TRBJ2-7; D gene: .
CDR3 protein: CASSTTGTDQPQHF; CDR3 DNA: TGCGCCAGCAGTACAACAGGGACCGATCAGCCCCAGCATTTT; clone size: few; V gene: TRBV10-1; J gene: TRBJ1-5; D gene: .
CDR3 protein: CASSKGQGAFNTEAFF; CDR3 DNA: TGCGCCAGCAGCAAGGGACAGGGAGCATTTAACACTGAAGCTTTCTTT; clone size: .; V gene: TRBV5-1; J gene: TRBJ1-1; D gene: TRBD1
CDR3 protein: CASSRDYSNYNEQFF; CDR3 DNA: TGTGCCAGCAGCCGGGACTACTCTAACTACAATGAGCAGTTCTTC; clone size: .; V gene: TRBV13; J gene: TRBJ2-1; D gene: TRBD2
CDR3 protein: CASSLEGHYGYTF; CDR3 DNA: TGTGCCAGCAGCTTAGAGGGGCACTATGGCTACACCTTC; clone size: once; V gene: TRBV11-2; J gene: TRBJ1-2; D gene: .
CDR3 protein: CASMLRGTGELFF; CDR3 DNA: TGTGCCAGCATGTTGAGAGGCACCGGGGAGCTGTTTTTT; clone size: .; V gene: TRBV27; J gene: TRBJ2-2; D gene: .
CDR3 protein: CASSESGSNNEQFF; CDR3 DNA: TGCGCCAGCAGTGAGTCGGGTAGCAACAATGAGCAGTTCTTC; clone size: once; V gene: TRBV10-1; J gene: TRBJ2-1; D gene: .
CDR3 protein: CAISESWRDVYNEQFF; CDR3 DNA: TGTGCCATCAGTGAGTCGTGGCGGGATGTATACAATGAGCAGTTCTTC; clone size: .; V gene: TRBV10-3; J gene: TRBJ2-1; D gene: .
CDR3 protein: CASSFPRGGQYQETQYF; CDR3 DNA: TGTGCCAGCAGCTTCCCTAGAGGGGGACAGTACCAAGAGACCCAGTACTTC; clone size: .; V gene: TRBV7-8; J gene: TRBJ2-5; D gene: TRBD1
CDR3 protein: CASGFLRTSDEQFF; CDR3 DNA: TGTGCTAGTGGTTTTCTGAGGACTAGCGATGAGCAGTTCTTC; clone size: .; V gene: TRBV12-5; J gene: TRBJ2-1; D gene: TRBD2
CDR3 protein: CASGDNYGYTF; CDR3 DNA: TGTGCCTCAGGGGATAACTATGGCTACACCTTC; clone size: .; V gene: TRBV27; J gene: TRBJ1-2; D gene: .
CDR3 protein: CASSEVGFDFWSRTGELFF; CDR3 DNA: TGTGCCAGCAGTGAAGTTGGGTTCGATTTCTGGAGTCGGACCGGGGAGCTGTTTTTT; clone size: .; V gene: TRBV2; J gene: TRBJ2-2; D gene: .
CDR3 protein: CASSLEGGPGDEQFF; CDR3 DNA: TGCGCCAGCAGCTTGGAGGGAGGGCCGGGCGATGAGCAGTTCTTC; clone size: .; V gene: TRBV5-1; J gene: TRBJ2-1; D gene: TRBD2
CDR3 protein: CASSPQGQGTNYGYTF; CDR3 DNA: TGTGCCAGCTCACCACAAGGACAGGGTACTAACTATGGCTACACCTTC; clone size: .; V gene: TRBV18; J gene: TRBJ1-2; D gene: TRBD1
CDR3 protein: CASSYRDRGPYEQYF; CDR3 DNA: TGTGCCAGCAGTTACCGGGACAGGGGGCCCTACGAGCAGTACTTC; clone size: .; V gene: TRBV27; J gene: TRBJ2-7; D gene: TRBD1
CDR3 protein: CASTPGTRFETQYF; CDR3 DNA: TGTGCCAGCACCCCGGGGACACGTTTTGAGACCCAGTACTTC; clone size: .; V gene: TRBV7-2; J gene: TRBJ2-5; D gene: .
CDR3 protein: CASSLATGTSGSEFEYF; CDR3 DNA: TGTGCCAGCAGCTTAGCCACGGGGACTAGCGGGAGCGAATTCGAGTACTTC; clone size: once; V gene: TRBV7-9; J gene: TRBJ2-7; D gene: TRBD2
CDR3 protein: CASRAGGQGGEQYF; CDR3 DNA: TGTGCCAGCAGGGCCGGGGGACAGGGAGGCGAGCAGTACTTC; clone size: once; V gene: TRBV28; J gene: TRBJ2-7; D gene: TRBD1
CDR3 protein: CASISSGSILNNEQFF; CDR3 DNA: TGTGCCAGCATATCCAGCGGGAGTATCTTGAACAATGAGCAGTTCTTC; clone size: .; V gene: TRBV3-1/TRBV3-2; J gene: TRBJ2-1; D gene: TRBD2
CDR3 protein: CASSLGNITGANYGYTF; CDR3 DNA: TGTGCCAGCAGCTTAGGGAACATTACAGGCGCTAACTATGGCTACACCTTC; clone size: once; V gene: TRBV7-6; J gene: TRBJ1-2; D gene: .
CDR3 protein: CASSLVGASYNEQFF; CDR3 DNA: TGTGCCAGCAGCTTAGTGGGGGCCTCCTACAATGAGCAGTTCTTC; clone size: .; V gene: TRBV11-3; J gene: TRBJ2-1; D gene: .
CDR3 protein: CASRDTGVSETQYF; CDR3 DNA: TGTGCCAGCAGGGATACAGGGGTGTCAGAGACCCAGTACTTC; clone size: .; V gene: TRBV6-5; J gene: TRBJ2-5; D gene: TRBD1
CDR3 protein: CASASGAGEVKQYF; CDR3 DNA: TGTGCCAGCGCCTCCGGAGCGGGAGAGGTTAAGCAGTACTTC; clone size: .; V gene: TRBV5-4; J gene: TRBJ2-7; D gene: TRBD2
CDR3 protein: CASSQDRGRTGGWNTEAFF; CDR3 DNA: TGCGCCAGCAGCCAAGATCGGGGCCGGACAGGGGGTTGGAACACTGAAGCTTTCTTT; clone size: .; V gene: TRBV4-3; J gene: TRBJ1-1; D gene: TRBD1
CDR3 protein: CSASRGSSYNEQFF; CDR3 DNA: TGCAGTGCTAGTCGCGGTAGCTCCTACAATGAGCAGTTCTTC; clone size: .; V gene: TRBV20-1; J gene: TRBJ2-1; D gene: .
CDR3 protein: CASSQIGGGGEQYF; CDR3 DNA: TGTGCCAGCAGCCAAATAGGTGGGGGGGGCGAGCAGTACTTC; clone size: .; V gene: TRBV3-1/TRBV3-2; J gene: TRBJ2-7; D gene: TRBD2
CDR3 protein: CAIDGREGRNEQFF; CDR3 DNA: TGTGCCATCGACGGGCGGGAGGGGCGCAATGAGCAGTTCTTC; clone size: .; V gene: TRBV10-3; J gene: TRBJ2-1; D gene: TRBD2
CDR3 protein: CASSDSGFNYNEQFF; CDR3 DNA: TGTGCCAGCAGTGACAGCGGTTTTAACTACAATGAGCAGTTCTTC; clone size: few; V gene: TRBV6-4; J gene: TRBJ2-1; D gene: .
CDR3 protein: CASTLDFPGHTEAFF; CDR3 DNA: TGTGCCAGTACCTTGGACTTCCCAGGTCACACTGAAGCTTTCTTT; clone size: .; V gene: TRBV19; J gene: TRBJ1-1; D gene: .
CDR3 protein: CASSPPPSGKGNEQFF; CDR3 DNA: TGTGCCAGCAGCCCACCGCCGAGCGGGAAGGGCAATGAGCAGTTCTTC; clone size: .; V gene: TRBV14; J gene: TRBJ2-1; D gene: TRBD2
CDR3 protein: CASSKTSGTVRSNTDTQYF; CDR3 DNA: TGTGCCAGCAGCAAAACTAGCGGGACGGTTCGTTCTAACACAGATACGCAGTATTTT; clone size: .; V gene: TRBV3-1/TRBV3-2; J gene: TRBJ2-3; D gene: TRBD2
CDR3 protein: CASSDSTPGAKNIQYF; CDR3 DNA: TGTGCCAGCAGTGATTCAACGCCCGGGGCCAAAAACATTCAGTACTTC; clone size: .; V gene: TRBV2; J gene: TRBJ2-4; D gene: .
CDR3 protein: CASSLVGDSSYQETQYF; CDR3 DNA: TGTGCCAGCAGCTTAGTGGGGGACAGCTCGTACCAAGAGACCCAGTACTTC; clone size: .; V gene: TRBV7-2; J gene: TRBJ2-5; D gene: TRBD1
CDR3 protein: CATSRPDSYEQYF; CDR3 DNA: TGTGCCACCAGCAGACCTGACAGCTACGAGCAGTACTTC; clone size: once; V gene: TRBV15; J gene: TRBJ2-7; D gene: .